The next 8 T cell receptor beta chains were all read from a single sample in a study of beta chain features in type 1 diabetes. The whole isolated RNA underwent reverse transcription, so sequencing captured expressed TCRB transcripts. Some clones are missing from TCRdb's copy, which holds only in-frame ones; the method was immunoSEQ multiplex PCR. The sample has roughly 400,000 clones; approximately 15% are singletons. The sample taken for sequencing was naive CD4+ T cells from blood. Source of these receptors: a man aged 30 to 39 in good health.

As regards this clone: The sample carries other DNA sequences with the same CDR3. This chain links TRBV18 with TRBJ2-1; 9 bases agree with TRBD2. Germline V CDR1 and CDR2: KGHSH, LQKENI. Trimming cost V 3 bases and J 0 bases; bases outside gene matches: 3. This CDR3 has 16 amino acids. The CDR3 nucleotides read TGTGCCAGCTCACCGCTTAGCGGGAGCTCCTACAATGAGCAGTTCTTC. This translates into CASSPLSGSSYNEQFF. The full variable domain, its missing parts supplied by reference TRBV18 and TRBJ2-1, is NAGVMQNPRHLVRRRGQEARLRCSPMKGHSHVYWYRQLPEEGLKFMVYLQKENIIDESGMPKERFSAEFPKEGPSILRIQQVVRGDSAAYFCASSPLSGSSYNEQFFGPGTRLTVL.

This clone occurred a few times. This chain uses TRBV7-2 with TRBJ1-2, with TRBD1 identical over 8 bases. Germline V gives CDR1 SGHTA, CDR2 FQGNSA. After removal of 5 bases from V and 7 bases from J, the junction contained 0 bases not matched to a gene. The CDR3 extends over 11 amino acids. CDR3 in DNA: TGTGCCAGCAGCACAGGGGGTGGCTACACCTTC. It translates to CASSTGGGYTF.

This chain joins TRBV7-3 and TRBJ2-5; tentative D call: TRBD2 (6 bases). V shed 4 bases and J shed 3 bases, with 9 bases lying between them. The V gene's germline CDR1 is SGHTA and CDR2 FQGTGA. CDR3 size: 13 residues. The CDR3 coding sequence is TGTGCCAGCAGCTCTTTAGCGGAAGAGACCCAGTACTTC. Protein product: CASSSLAEETQYF. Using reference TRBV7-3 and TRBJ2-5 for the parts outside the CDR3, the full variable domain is GAGVSQTPSNKVTEKGKYVELRCDPISGHTALYWYRQSLGQGPEFLIYFQGTGAADDSGLPNDRFFAVRPEGSVSTLKIQRTERGDSAVYLCASSSLAEETQYFGPGTRLLVL.

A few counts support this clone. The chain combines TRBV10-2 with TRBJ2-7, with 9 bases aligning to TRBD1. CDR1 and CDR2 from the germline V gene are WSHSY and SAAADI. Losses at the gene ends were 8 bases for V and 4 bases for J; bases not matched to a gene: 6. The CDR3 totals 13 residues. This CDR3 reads CASLGTGNYEQYF. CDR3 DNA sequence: TGCGCCAGCCTCGGGACAGGGAATTACGAGCAGTACTTC.

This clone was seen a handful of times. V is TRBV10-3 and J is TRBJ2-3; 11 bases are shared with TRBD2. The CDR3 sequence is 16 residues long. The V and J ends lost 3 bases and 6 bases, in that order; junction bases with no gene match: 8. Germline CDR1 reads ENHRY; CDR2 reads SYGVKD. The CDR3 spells CAISDLAGGPTDTQYF. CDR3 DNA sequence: TGTGCCATCAGTGATTTAGCGGGGGGGCCAACTGATACGCAGTATTTT.

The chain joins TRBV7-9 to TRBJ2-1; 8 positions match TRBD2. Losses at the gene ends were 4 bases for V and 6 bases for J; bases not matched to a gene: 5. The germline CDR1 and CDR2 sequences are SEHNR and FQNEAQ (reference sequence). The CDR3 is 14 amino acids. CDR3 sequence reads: CASSSGLASNEQFF. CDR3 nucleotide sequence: TGTGCCAGCAGCTCAGGACTAGCAAGCAATGAGCAGTTCTTC.

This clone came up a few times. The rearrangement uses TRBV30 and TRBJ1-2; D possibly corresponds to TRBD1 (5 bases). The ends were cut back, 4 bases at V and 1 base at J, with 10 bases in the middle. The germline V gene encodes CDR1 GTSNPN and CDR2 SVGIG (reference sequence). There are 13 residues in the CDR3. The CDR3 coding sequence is TGTGCCTGGACGCCACAGGATAACTATGGCTACACCTTC. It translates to CAWTPQDNYGYTF.

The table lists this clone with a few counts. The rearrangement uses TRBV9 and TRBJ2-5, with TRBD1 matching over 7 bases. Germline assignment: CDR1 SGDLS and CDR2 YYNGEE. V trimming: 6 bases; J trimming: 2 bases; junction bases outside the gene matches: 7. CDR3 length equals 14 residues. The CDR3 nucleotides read TGTGCCAGCAACAACAGGGGAGTTCAAGAGACCCAGTACTTC. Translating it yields CASNNRGVQETQYF.